At least ten counts were recorded for the clone carrying this TCR beta chain. Its specificity is unknown. TCRdb passed the 5' RACE reads through MiXCR, listing each CDR3 protein once. The sample contains tens of thousands of distinct CDR3 sequences, over 10% of which appear only once. This record comes from a study of early T cells in non-severe SARS-CoV-2 infection. General observations from the study: A preference for anti-spike CD8 responses marked VDJdb matching, which missed private and CD4 specificities.

The sequenced sample was whole blood. This clonotype originated in an adult who was a healthcare worker with PCR-confirmed SARS-CoV-2 infection or an uninfected control (not recorded which).

CDR3 nucleotide sequence: TGCAGCGTTCGGGTAGGGACCTACTACGAGCAGTACTTC. This encodes CSVRVGTYYEQYF. The chain uses TRBV29-1 and TRBJ2-7; D assignment may be TRBD1 or TRBD2 (5 bases each). Germline V lookup: CDR1 SQVTM, CDR2 ANQGSEA. Trimming removed 5 bases from V and 3 bases from J, with 14 bases in between. The CDR3 spans 13 residues.